This T cell receptor beta chain was profiled in a study of shared clonotypes between healthy human individuals. As processed by the authors: Junction-only sequences without quality scores came from ImmunoSEQ, so filtering differed. Here immunoSEQ multiplex PCR was the method, and the copy in TCRdb shows in-frame clones only, minus some. V, J and clone size reflect that table, while D and trimming were determined from the DNA. Among about 2.3 million clones listed, about 92% were seen once. Per germline, CDR1 MNHNS and CDR2 SASEGT. V lost 3 bases and J lost 2, with 13 bases in between. The CDR3 is 15 residues long. Participating donors were healthy, HIV-negative adults free of recent acute infections or vaccinations.

Material: naive CD4+ T cells from PBMCs. Stated subset: CD45RA+ positively selected. The TCR originated in a man between 18 and 29 years old in good health. Some clones in this sample may be carry-over from other donors' samples. The chain uses TRBV6-1 and TRBJ2-5; D perhaps matches TRBD1 (6 bases). CDR3 nucleotide sequence: TGTGCCAGCAGTGACTTCAGGGGACCTCAAGAGACCCAGTACTTC. This sequence encodes CASSDFRGPQETQYF.